The 12 T cell receptor beta chains below all came from one sample that was sequenced in a study of Graves' ophthalmopathy and Graves' hyperthyroidism. RNA transcripts served as template for amplifying TCR beta CDR3 sequences. RT-PCR in the first round used HTBI primers; a second-round multiplex PCR followed. MiXCR was run by TCRdb on the multiplex PCR reads, yielding one entry per CDR3 protein. The sample carries about 500,000 distinct CDR3 sequences, about 15% recorded once. The sequenced sample was blood. These receptors came from a woman in her twenties or thirties with Graves' ophthalmopathy.

This clonotype has ten or more counts. The chain links TRBV12-3 or TRBV12-4 to TRBJ1-1; D might be TRBD1 (5 bases). Trimming removed 10 bases at V and 7 bases at J, with 19 bases between. The CDR3 has 13 residues. This chain's CDR3 is CATSGQAQIEAFF. In DNA, the CDR3 is TGTGCCACATCGGGGCAGGCCCAAATTGAAGCTTTCTTT.

This clonotype was seen repeatedly, ten times or more. The rearrangement joins TRBV12-3 or TRBV12-4 to TRBJ2-5, with D unclear. The V gene lost 5 bases and the J gene lost 3 bases, with 13 bases spanning the gap. CDR3 length: 14 residues. CDR3 amino acids: CASSIVVDEETQYF. CDR3 coding DNA: TGTGCCAGCAGTATTGTAGTCGATGAAGAGACCCAGTACTTC.

This clonotype was detected a few times. V is TRBV4-2 and J is TRBJ2-7, with 12 positions matching TRBD2. V gave up 4 bases and J gave up 3 bases; unmatched junction bases: 4. CDR1 is LGHNA, CDR2 YNFKEQ, per germline. The CDR3 extends over 15 amino acids. The DNA of the CDR3 is TGTGCCAGCAGCCGACTAGCGGGGGATCGCTACGAGCAGTACTTC. Its protein is CASSRLAGDRYEQYF.

The table lists this clonotype with many counts. This chain connects TRBV20-1 to TRBJ1-6; 7 bases are shared with TRBD1. The J segment lost 10 bases and the V segment lost 3 bases, leaving 15 bases of the junction unmatched. The CDR3 consists of 16 residues. CDR1 DFQATT and CDR2 SNEGSKA come from the germline V gene (reference sequence). CDR3 loop: CSARAYKRDSRSPLHF. The DNA of the CDR3 is TGCAGTGCTAGGGCATATAAACGGGACAGTCGATCACCCCTCCACTTT.

On this clonotype: A read error may account for a junction end that differs from germline. This chain links TRBV15 with TRBJ1-6, with 7 bases fitting TRBD1. This CDR3 has 15 residues. Germline values: CDR1 LNHNV, CDR2 YYDKDF (reference sequence). The CDR3 DNA reads TGTGCCACCAGCAGAGACAGGGGGACAAATTCACCCCACCACTTC. Protein: CATSRDRGTNSPHHF.

At least ten counts were recorded for this clonotype. The V gene is TRBV27, the J gene TRBJ2-2; 7 positions agree with TRBD1. The germline V gene has CDR1 MNHEY and CDR2 SMNVEV (reference sequence). The CDR3 is 16 residues long. Unmatched junction bases numbered 9, after V lost 5 bases and J lost 3 bases. This CDR3 is CASSPTGTVYTGELFF. In DNA, the CDR3 is TGTGCCAGCAGTCCAACCGGGACAGTTTACACCGGGGAGCTGTTTTTT.

This clonotype was counted at least ten times. The rearrangement uses TRBV6-2 or TRBV6-3 and TRBJ2-7; TRBD1 might be the D (6 bases). The ends were cut back, 0 bases at V and 4 bases at J, with 10 bases in the middle. Germline-derived CDR1 and CDR2 are MNHEY and SVGEGT. The CDR3 spans 14 residues. The CDR3: CASSYSLGGYEQYF. CDR3 nucleotides: TGTGCCAGCAGTTACTCCCTAGGGGGATACGAGCAGTACTTC.

This clonotype has a count of ten or more. The chain joins TRBV2 to TRBJ1-5; no clear D gene. V lost 7 bases to trimming and J lost 4 bases, with 8 bases between them. The CDR3 loop spans 12 amino acids. Germline V gene data show CDR1 as SNHLY and CDR2 as FYNNEI. The DNA of the CDR3 is TGTGCCAGCAAGGACGGTAATCAGCCCCAGCATTTT. As protein: CASKDGNQPQHF.

A note on this clonotype: This may be a read error, as it is one base from a much larger clone. J is TRBJ1-2 and V is TRBV6-1, with D perhaps TRBD1 (6 bases). CDR1 is MNHNS and CDR2 is SASEGT in the germline V gene. The CDR3 is 14 residues long. V was cut by 8 bases and J by 0 bases, with 13 bases left in between. In DNA, the CDR3 is TGTGCCAGCTGGGGGGCAGAATCTAACTATGGCTACACCTTC. This codes for CASWGAESNYGYTF.

This clonotype has ten or more counts. The genes are TRBV20-1 and TRBJ1-1; D call uncertain. Germline V gene data show CDR1 as DFQATT and CDR2 as SNEGSKA (reference sequence). The CDR3 consists of 14 residues. Trimming took off 2 bases at V and 1 base at J, with 11 bases between the two ends. This CDR3 is CSARTRRENTEAFF. CDR3 sequence (DNA): TGCAGTGCTAGAACAAGACGGGAGAACACTGAAGCTTTCTTT.

The chain carries TRBV12-3 or TRBV12-4 and TRBJ1-2; 7 bases are shared with TRBD1. The V gene end was trimmed by 1 base and the J gene end by 6 bases; junction bases not matched to a gene: 14. The CDR3 consists of 17 residues. The CDR3 nucleotides are TGTGCCAGCAGTTTAGGGACAGGCCTAATCCGCTTCAATGGCTACACCTTC. This codes for CASSLGTGLIRFNGYTF.

This clonotype was counted ten times or more. The chain recombines TRBV28 with TRBJ1-2; 8 bases map to TRBD1. Germline V lookup: CDR1 MDHEN, CDR2 SYDVKM. Trimming took 7 bases from V and 2 from J; bases not matched to a gene: 9. The CDR3 is 15 residues long. The CDR3 coding sequence is TGTGCCAGCAATGGCCCCGGACAGGGCAACTATGGCTACACCTTC. Its protein is CASNGPGQGNYGYTF.